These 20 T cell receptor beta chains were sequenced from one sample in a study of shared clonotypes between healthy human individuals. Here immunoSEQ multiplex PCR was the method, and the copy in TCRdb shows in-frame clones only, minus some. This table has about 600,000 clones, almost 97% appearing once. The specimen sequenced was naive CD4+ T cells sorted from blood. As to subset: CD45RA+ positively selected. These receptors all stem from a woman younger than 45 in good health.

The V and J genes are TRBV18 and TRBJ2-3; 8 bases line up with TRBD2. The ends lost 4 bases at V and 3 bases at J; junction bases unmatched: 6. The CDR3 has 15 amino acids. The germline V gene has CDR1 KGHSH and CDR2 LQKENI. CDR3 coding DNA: TGTGCCAGCTCACTAGGACTAGCAAGAACAGATACGCAGTATTTT. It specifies CASSLGLARTDTQYF.

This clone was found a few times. The CDR3 DNA reads TGTGCCACCAGCAGACTAGCGGACAGGACGAACACTGAAGCTTTCTTT. Translated, it gives CATSRLADRTNTEAFF. The rearrangement uses TRBV15 and TRBJ1-1; 7 nucleotides line up with TRBD1. This CDR3 comprises 16 residues. V trimming: 2 bases; J trimming: 1 base; junction bases outside the gene matches: 7. The germline gives CDR1 LNHNV, CDR2 YYDKDF (reference sequence).

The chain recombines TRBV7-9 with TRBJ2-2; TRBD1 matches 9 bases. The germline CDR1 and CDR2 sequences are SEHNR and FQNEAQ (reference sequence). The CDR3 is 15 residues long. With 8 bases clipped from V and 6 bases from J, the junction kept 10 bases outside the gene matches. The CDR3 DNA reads TGTGCCAGCTCAATTGGGGACAGGGAGGCCGGGGAGCTGTTTTTT. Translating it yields CASSIGDREAGELFF.

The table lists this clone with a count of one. This chain's CDR3 is CASTSGGTGRSSNQPQHF. CDR3 nucleotides: TGTGCCAGTACCTCGGGGGGGACAGGGCGATCTAGCAATCAGCCCCAGCATTTT. This chain connects TRBV19 to TRBJ1-5; 9 bases agree with TRBD1. The germline V gene encodes CDR1 LNHDA and CDR2 SQIVND (reference sequence). J gave up 0 bases and V 7 bases, and 13 bases lay outside the gene matches. The CDR3 loop spans 18 amino acids.

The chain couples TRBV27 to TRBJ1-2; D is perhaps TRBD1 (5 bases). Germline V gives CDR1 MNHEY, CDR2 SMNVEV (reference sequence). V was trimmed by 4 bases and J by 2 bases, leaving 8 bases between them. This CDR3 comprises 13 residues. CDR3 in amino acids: CASSSRGNYGYTF. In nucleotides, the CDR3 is TGTGCCAGCAGTTCAAGGGGCAACTATGGCTACACCTTC.

The CDR3 DNA sequence: TGTGCCAGTAGTATGAACAGGGGGTTGATGGGCAATCAGCCCCAGCATTTT. Protein product: CASSMNRGLMGNQPQHF. The V call is TRBV19, the J call TRBJ1-5; 8 bases are a match to TRBD1. CDR1 is LNHDA, CDR2 SQIVND, per germline (reference sequence). J gave up 2 bases and V 3 bases, and 9 bases lay outside the gene matches. The CDR3 spans 17 residues.

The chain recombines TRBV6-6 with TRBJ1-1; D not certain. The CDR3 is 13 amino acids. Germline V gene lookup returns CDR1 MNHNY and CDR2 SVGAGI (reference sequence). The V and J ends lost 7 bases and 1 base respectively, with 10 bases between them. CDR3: CASTSDGNTEAFF. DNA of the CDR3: TGTGCCAGCACCTCTGACGGGAACACTGAAGCTTTCTTT.

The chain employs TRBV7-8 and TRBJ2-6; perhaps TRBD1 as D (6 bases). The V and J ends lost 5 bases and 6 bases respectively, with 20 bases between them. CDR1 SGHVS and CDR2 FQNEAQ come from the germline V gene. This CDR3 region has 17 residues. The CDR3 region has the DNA TGTGCCAGCAGCCCCCCCGTCGGGACAACGGAGGCCAACGTCCTGACTTTC. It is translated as CASSPPVGTTEANVLTF. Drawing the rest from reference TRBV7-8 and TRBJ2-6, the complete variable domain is GAGVSQSPRYKVAKRGQDVALRCDPISGHVSLFWYQQALGQGPEFLTYFQNEAQLDKSGLPSDRFFAERPEGSVSTLKIQRTQQEDSAVYLCASSPPVGTTEANVLTFGAGSRLTVL.

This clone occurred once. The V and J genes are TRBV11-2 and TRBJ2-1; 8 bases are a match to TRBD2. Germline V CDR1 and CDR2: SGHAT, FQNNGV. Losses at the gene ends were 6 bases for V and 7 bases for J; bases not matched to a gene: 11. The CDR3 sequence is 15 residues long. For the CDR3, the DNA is TGTGCCAGCAGTCCCCCAGCGGGAGTGTGGAATGAGCAGTTCTTC. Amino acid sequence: CASSPPAGVWNEQFF.

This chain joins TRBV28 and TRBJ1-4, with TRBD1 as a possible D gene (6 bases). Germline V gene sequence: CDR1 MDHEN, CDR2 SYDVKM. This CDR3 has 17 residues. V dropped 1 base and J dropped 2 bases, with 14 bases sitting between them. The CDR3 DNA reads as TGTGCCAGCAGTTTATTTTGGGGTCAGGGGACTAATGAAAAACTGTTTTTT. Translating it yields CASSLFWGQGTNEKLFF.

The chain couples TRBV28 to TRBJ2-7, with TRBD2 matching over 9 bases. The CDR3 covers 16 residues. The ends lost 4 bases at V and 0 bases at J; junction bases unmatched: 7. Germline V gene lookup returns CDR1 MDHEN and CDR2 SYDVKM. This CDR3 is CASSYRLAAGSYEQYF. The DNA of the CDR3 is TGTGCCAGCAGTTACCGACTAGCGGCAGGCTCCTACGAGCAGTACTTC.

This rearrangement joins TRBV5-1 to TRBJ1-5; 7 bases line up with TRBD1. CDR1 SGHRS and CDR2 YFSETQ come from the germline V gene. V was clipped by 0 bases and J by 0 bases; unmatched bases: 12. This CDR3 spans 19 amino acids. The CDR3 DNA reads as TGCGCCAGCAGCTTGGGACCTTCGCCGGGACAGCTTAGCAATCAGCCCCAGCATTTT. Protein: CASSLGPSPGQLSNQPQHF.

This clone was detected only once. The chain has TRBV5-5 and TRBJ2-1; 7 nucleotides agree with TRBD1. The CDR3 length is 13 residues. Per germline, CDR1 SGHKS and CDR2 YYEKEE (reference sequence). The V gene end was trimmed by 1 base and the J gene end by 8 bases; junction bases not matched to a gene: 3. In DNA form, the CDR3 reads TGTGCCAGCAGCTTGTGGGACAGCGATGAGCAGTTCTTC. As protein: CASSLWDSDEQFF. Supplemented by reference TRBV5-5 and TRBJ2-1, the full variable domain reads DAGVTQSPTHLIKTRGQQVTLRCSPISGHKSVSWYQQVLGQGPQFIFQYYEKEERGRGNFPDRFSARQFPNYSSELNVNALLLGDSALYLCASSLWDSDEQFFGPGTRLTVL.

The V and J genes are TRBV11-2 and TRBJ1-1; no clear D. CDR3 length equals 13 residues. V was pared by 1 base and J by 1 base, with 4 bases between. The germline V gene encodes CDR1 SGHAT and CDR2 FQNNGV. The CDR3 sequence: CASSLAWNTEAFF. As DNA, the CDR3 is TGTGCCAGCAGCTTAGCGTGGAACACTGAAGCTTTCTTT.

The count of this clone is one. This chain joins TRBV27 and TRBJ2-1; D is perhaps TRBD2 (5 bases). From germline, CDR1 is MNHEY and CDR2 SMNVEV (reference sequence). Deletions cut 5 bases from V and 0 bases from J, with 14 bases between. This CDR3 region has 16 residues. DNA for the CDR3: TGTGCCAGCAGTCCCCAATTGGGGAGCTCCTACAATGAGCAGTTCTTC. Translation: CASSPQLGSSYNEQFF.

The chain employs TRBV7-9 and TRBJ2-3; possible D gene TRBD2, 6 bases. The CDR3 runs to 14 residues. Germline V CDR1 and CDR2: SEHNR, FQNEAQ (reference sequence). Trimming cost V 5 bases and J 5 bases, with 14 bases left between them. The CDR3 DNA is TGTGCCAGCAGCCTCCCATCTAGCGTAGATACGCAGTATTTT. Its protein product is CASSLPSSVDTQYF.

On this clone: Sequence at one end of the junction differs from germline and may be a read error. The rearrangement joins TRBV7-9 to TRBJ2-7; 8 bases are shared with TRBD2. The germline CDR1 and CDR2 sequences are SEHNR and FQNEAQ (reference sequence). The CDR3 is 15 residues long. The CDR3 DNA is TGTGCCAGCAGCTTAGACGGCGGGAGGTCCTCCGAGCAGTACTTC. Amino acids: CASSLDGGRSSEQYF.

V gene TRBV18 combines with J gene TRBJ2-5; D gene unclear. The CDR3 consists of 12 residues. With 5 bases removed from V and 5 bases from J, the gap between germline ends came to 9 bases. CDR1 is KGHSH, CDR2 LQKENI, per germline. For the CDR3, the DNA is TGTGCCAGCTCAGCTCAGGAGGAGACCCAGTACTTC. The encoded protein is CASSAQEETQYF.

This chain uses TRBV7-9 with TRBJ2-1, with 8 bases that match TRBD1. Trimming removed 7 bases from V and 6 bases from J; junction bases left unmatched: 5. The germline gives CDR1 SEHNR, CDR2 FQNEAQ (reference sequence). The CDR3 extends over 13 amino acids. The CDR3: CASTRTGSNEQFF. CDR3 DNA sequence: TGTGCCAGCACCCGGACAGGGTCCAATGAGCAGTTCTTC.

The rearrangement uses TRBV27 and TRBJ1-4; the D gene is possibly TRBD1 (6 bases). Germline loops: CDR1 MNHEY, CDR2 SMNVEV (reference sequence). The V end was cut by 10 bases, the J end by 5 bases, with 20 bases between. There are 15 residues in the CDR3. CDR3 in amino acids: CANPGIVQGNEKLFF. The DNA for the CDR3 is TGTGCCAACCCCGGCATTGTACAGGGAAATGAAAAACTGTTTTTT.